What follows are 15 T cell receptor beta chains derived from one specimen sequenced in a study of beta chain features in type 1 diabetes. What was sequenced were expressed TCRB transcripts, since all of the isolated RNA had been reverse transcribed. Some clones are missing from TCRdb's copy, which holds only in-frame ones; the method was immunoSEQ multiplex PCR. The sample lists about 350,000 clones; around 20% were seen once. Input material: naive CD4+ T cells from blood. Receptors originate from a woman aged 18-35 years in good health.

In this sample, this clone turned up a few times. The J gene is TRBJ2-5, the V gene TRBV6-5; 8 positions match TRBD1. The CDR3 extends over 14 amino acids. Germline V gene sequence: CDR1 MNHEY, CDR2 SVGAGI. Trimming at V came to 6 bases and at J to 1 base, leaving 4 bases not matched to a gene. CDR3 DNA: TGTGCCAGCAGCTCGGGACAGGCCCAAGAGACCCAGTACTTC. Translated, it gives CASSSGQAQETQYF.

This clone was seen more than once but under ten times. The chain joins TRBV2 to TRBJ1-6; D ambiguous. Germline CDR1 and CDR2: SNHLY and FYNNEI. V was cut by 8 bases and J by 8 bases, with 13 bases left in between. The CDR3 has 13 amino acids. The DNA of the CDR3 is TGTGCCAGCGACACAGCCCTACATTCACCCCTCCACTTT. Residues: CASDTALHSPLHF.

The chain is built from TRBV19 and TRBJ1-2; a possible D gene is TRBD1 (5 bases). The CDR3 is 13 residues long. The V and J ends lost 6 bases and 0 bases respectively, with 8 bases between them. The germline V gene has CDR1 LNHDA and CDR2 SQIVND (reference sequence). CDR3 nucleotides: TGTGCCAGTAGCCACAGGACTAACTATGGCTACACCTTC. This codes for CASSHRTNYGYTF. Filled out from reference TRBV19 and TRBJ1-2, the complete variable domain reads DGGITQSPKYLFRKEGQNVTLSCEQNLNHDAMYWYRQDPGQGLRLIYYSQIVNDFQKGDIAEGYSVSREKKESFPLTVTSAQKNPTAFYLCASSHRTNYGYTFGSGTRLTVV.

The chain employs TRBV5-1 and TRBJ1-1; a weak D match, TRBD1 (6 bases). Trimming cost V 8 bases and J 1 base, with 9 bases left between them. This CDR3 spans 12 amino acids. Germline V gene data show CDR1 as SGHRS and CDR2 as YFSETQ. The CDR3 DNA reads as TGCGCCAGACAGGGATCGAACACTGAAGCTTTCTTT. This codes for CARQGSNTEAFF.

This CDR3 reads CASSTRGRGNQPQHF. CDR3 sequence (DNA): TGTGCCAGTAGTACCAGGGGAAGGGGCAATCAGCCCCAGCATTTT. J is TRBJ1-5 and V is TRBV19, with D maybe TRBD1 (6 bases). The CDR3 is 15 residues long. The germline CDR1 and CDR2 sequences are LNHDA and SQIVND (reference sequence). V was trimmed by 4 bases and J by 2 bases, leaving 12 bases between them.

This clone was detected a few times. The chain links TRBV30 to TRBJ2-3; 7 bases fit TRBD2. Germline CDR1 is GTSNPN and CDR2 is SVGIG (reference sequence). Trimming removed 2 bases from V and 5 bases from J; junction bases left unmatched: 10. The CDR3 sequence is 15 residues long. In nucleotides, the CDR3 is TGTGCCTGGAGTCAAAACGGGAGGTATGGAGATACGCAGTATTTT. Residues: CAWSQNGRYGDTQYF. Full variable domain (rest looked up from reference TRBV30 and TRBJ2-3): SQTIHQWPATLVQPVGSPLSLECTVEGTSNPNLYWYRQAAGRGLQLLFYSVGIGQISSEVPQNLSASRPQDRQFILSSKKLLLSDSGFYLCAWSQNGRYGDTQYFGPGTRLTVL.

The gene calls are TRBV9 and TRBJ1-2, with TRBD1 as a possible D gene (5 bases). CDR3 length: 14 residues. Germline V CDR1 and CDR2: SGDLS, YYNGEE. V shed 4 bases and J shed 8 bases, with 18 bases lying between them. The CDR3 bases are TGTGCCAGCAGCCCGCGGACGGGGGGTGGCGGCTACACCTTC. Translated, it gives CASSPRTGGGGYTF.

This clone showed up just a few times. For the CDR3, the DNA is TGCAGCGTTGAAGATCGAGTCTCCTATGGCTACACCTTC. This gives the protein CSVEDRVSYGYTF. The V call is TRBV29-1, the J call TRBJ1-2; no firm D call. The CDR3 runs to 13 residues. V lost 0 bases, J lost 4 bases, and 9 bases lay in between. Germline V gives CDR1 SQVTM, CDR2 ANQGSEA.

CDR3: CASSREWGGVSSYEQYF. The CDR3 coding sequence is TGCGCCAGCAGCCGAGAGTGGGGCGGGGTGAGCTCCTACGAGCAGTACTTC. The chain links TRBV4-1 to TRBJ2-7, with D maybe TRBD2 (6 bases). V gave up 4 bases and J gave up 0 bases, with 19 bases separating them. The CDR3 is made up of 17 amino acids. Germline V gene sequence: CDR1 MGHRA, CDR2 YSYEKL.

The rearrangement links TRBV29-1 to TRBJ1-5; TRBD1 matches 8 bases. The CDR3 has 15 residues. Trimming took 5 bases from V and 7 from J; bases not matched to a gene: 13. Germline V lookup: CDR1 SQVTM, CDR2 ANQGSEA. The CDR3 coding sequence is TGCAGCGTTATCGGACAGGGTGAAGTAGGACAGCCCCAGCATTTT. Encoded protein: CSVIGQGEVGQPQHF.

This clone was seen only a few times. The chain has TRBV9 and TRBJ2-2, with D perhaps TRBD2 (5 bases). The germline CDR1 and CDR2 sequences are SGDLS and YYNGEE. The CDR3 has 16 amino acids. Trimming cost V 3 bases and J 5 bases, with 17 bases left between them. The CDR3 here is CASSGARAVPTGELFF. The CDR3 region has the DNA TGTGCCAGCAGCGGGGCCCGAGCGGTCCCGACCGGGGAGCTGTTTTTT.

The rearrangement uses TRBV7-8 and TRBJ1-5, with TRBD1 matching over 7 bases. The CDR3 is 14 amino acids. Germline CDR1 reads SGHVS; CDR2 reads FQNEAQ. V dropped 5 bases and J dropped 6; count of bases not matched to a gene: 7. The CDR3, as DNA: TGTGCCAGCAGCCCCCACAGGGGAGGTCAGCCCCAGCATTTT. Protein product: CASSPHRGGQPQHF.

This clone has only a few counts. The genes are TRBV29-1 and TRBJ1-2, with 9 bases lining up with TRBD1. The length of the CDR3 is 14 residues. The ends lost 0 bases at V and 7 bases at J; junction bases unmatched: 6. Germline CDR1 SQVTM, CDR2 ANQGSEA. The CDR3 reads CSVEDLWTGVGYTF. For the CDR3, the DNA is TGCAGCGTTGAAGATCTTTGGACAGGGGTTGGCTACACCTTC.

This clone has only a few counts. The chain has TRBV5-1 and TRBJ2-2; no definite D call. Trimming removed 2 bases from V and 3 bases from J, with 2 bases in between. CDR1 SGHRS and CDR2 YFSETQ come from the germline V gene. The length of the CDR3 is 12 residues. The CDR3 coding sequence is TGCGCCAGCAGCTTCGACACCGGGGAGCTGTTTTTT. It encodes CASSFDTGELFF.

CDR3 region: CASSKDSLQGYTF. For the CDR3, the DNA is TGTGCCAGCAGCAAGGACAGTCTCCAAGGCTACACCTTC. V is TRBV7-2 and J is TRBJ1-2; D may be TRBD1 (6 bases). Germline V gives CDR1 SGHTA, CDR2 FQGNSA. V lost 5 bases and J 8 bases, leaving 15 bases between the germline ends. The CDR3 runs 13 residues.